The 16 T cell receptor beta chains reported below all come from one sample, sequenced in a study of shared clonotypes between healthy human individuals. The assay was immunoSEQ multiplex PCR, and TCRdb's table has in-frame clones only and misses some. The sample records some 1,400,000 clones, roughly 97% being singletons. Material for sequencing was naive CD4+ T cells sorted from blood. Specified subset: CD45RA+ positively selected. The origin of the receptors is a man aged 25 to 45 in good health.

This clone was recorded only once. The V and J genes are TRBV6-6 and TRBJ2-3, with 9 positions matching TRBD2. Trimming took 4 bases from V and 2 from J; bases not matched to a gene: 1. Germline V CDR1 and CDR2: MNHNY, SVGAGI (reference sequence). This CDR3 is 14 amino acids long. DNA of the CDR3: TGTGCCAGCAGTTGGGGACTAGCCACAGATACGCAGTATTTT. Protein product: CASSWGLATDTQYF.

This chain connects TRBV7-3 to TRBJ2-2; tentative D call: TRBD1 (5 bases). The germline V and J ends were trimmed by 0 bases and 5 bases, with 10 bases remaining between them. The CDR3 is 15 residues long. Germline lookup yields CDR1 SGHTA and CDR2 FQGTGA. The CDR3 nucleotides read TGTGCCAGCAGCTTAACAGGGGCAGGAACCGGGGAGCTGTTTTTT. Residues: CASSLTGAGTGELFF.

V usage is TRBV29-1 and J usage is TRBJ1-1; D call uncertain. Trimming pared 5 bases from V and 1 base from J, leaving 17 bases between. Germline V gene data show CDR1 as SQVTM and CDR2 as ANQGSEA. The CDR3 runs 15 residues. The CDR3 nucleotides read TGCAGCGTTCAGACACGGCCCGACACGAACACTGAAGCTTTCTTT. Amino acids: CSVQTRPDTNTEAFF.

V is TRBV5-4 and J is TRBJ2-3, with TRBD2 as a possible D gene (5 bases). The germline CDR1 and CDR2 sequences are SGHNT and YYREEE (reference sequence). The CDR3 is 14 amino acids. Trimming left V 3 bases short and J 6 bases short, with 14 bases between. The CDR3 bases are TGTGCCAGCAGCTCGCCACTAGAATCGGATACGCAGTATTTT. It translates to CASSSPLESDTQYF.

V and J are TRBV4-2 and TRBJ1-1; no reliable D call. CDR1 and CDR2 from the germline V gene are LGHNA and YNFKEQ. The CDR3 has 14 amino acids. V lost 4 bases and J lost 1, with 10 bases in between. The CDR3: CASSRNRENTEAFF. CDR3 coding DNA: TGTGCCAGCAGCCGAAATAGGGAGAACACTGAAGCTTTCTTT.

The V and J genes are TRBV5-4 and TRBJ1-1; D is possibly TRBD1 (6 bases). CDR1 and CDR2 (germline): SGHNT, YYREEE (reference sequence). Trimming left V 3 bases short and J 0 bases short, with 12 bases between. The CDR3 extends over 15 amino acids. The CDR3 sequence is CASSSVQGMNTEAFF. Written as DNA, the CDR3 is TGTGCCAGCAGCTCCGTACAGGGAATGAACACTGAAGCTTTCTTT.

DNA for the CDR3: TGTGCCAGTAGTCCCCTGGACAGGGCTTATAGCAATCAGCCCCAGCATTTT. Amino acid sequence: CASSPLDRAYSNQPQHF. This sequence joins TRBV19 and TRBJ1-5, with 8 nucleotides matching TRBD1. Germline V gene data show CDR1 as LNHDA and CDR2 as SQIVND (reference sequence). The CDR3 has 17 residues. V shed 5 bases and J 0 bases; nucleotides not matched to a gene: 9.

The table lists this clone with a count of one. This chain connects TRBV29-1 to TRBJ2-7; D is undetermined. CDR3 length: 17 residues. Germline lookup yields CDR1 SQVTM and CDR2 ANQGSEA. The V end lost 5 bases, the J end lost 0 bases, and 23 bases lay between the germline ends. The CDR3 DNA sequence: TGCAGCGTTACTTTATCCCGGGCAGTCCTTAACTCCTACGAGCAGTACTTC. Its protein product is CSVTLSRAVLNSYEQYF.

V gene TRBV4-2 combines with J gene TRBJ2-2; 14 positions match TRBD2. J gave up 3 bases and V 1 base, and 4 bases lay outside the gene matches. The germline gives CDR1 LGHNA, CDR2 YNFKEQ. This CDR3 region has 18 residues. CDR3 amino acids: CASSQGLGLAGDTGELFF. The CDR3 DNA sequence: TGTGCCAGCAGCCAAGGCCTGGGACTAGCGGGAGACACCGGGGAGCTGTTTTTT.

This chain uses TRBV2 with TRBJ1-1; D is uncertain. CDR3 length: 11 residues. Trimming shortened V by 7 bases and J by 0 bases, and 3 bases separated the two germline ends. CDR1 and CDR2 from the germline V gene are SNHLY and FYNNEI. The CDR3 region is CASKVNTEAFF. DNA of the CDR3: TGTGCCAGCAAGGTGAACACTGAAGCTTTCTTT. Combining the CDR3 with reference TRBV2 and TRBJ1-1 gives the whole variable domain EPEVTQTPSHQVTQMGQEVILRCVPISNHLYFYWYRQILGQKVEFLVSFYNNEISEKSEIFDDQFSVERPDGSNFTLKIRSTKLEDSAMYFCASKVNTEAFFGQGTRLTVV.

V gene TRBV28 combines with J gene TRBJ2-7; D call uncertain. The germline CDR1 and CDR2 sequences are MDHEN and SYDVKM. The ends were cut back, 3 bases at V and 5 bases at J, with 26 bases in the middle. The CDR3 contains 18 residues. CDR3 in amino acids: CASSFSGIAPEVSNEQYF. In DNA form, the CDR3 reads TGTGCCAGCAGTTTTTCAGGTATTGCCCCTGAAGTAAGCAACGAGCAGTACTTC.

The genes are TRBV6-5 and TRBJ2-7, with 9 positions matching TRBD1. Trimming cost V 6 bases and J 2 bases; bases outside gene matches: 8. The CDR3 has 15 residues. The germline V gene has CDR1 MNHEY and CDR2 SVGAGI. CDR3 residues: CASRLGQGKAYEQYF. CDR3 sequence (DNA): TGTGCCAGCAGACTGGGACAGGGAAAAGCCTACGAGCAGTACTTC.

The chain carries TRBV7-6 and TRBJ2-3; TRBD2 agrees at 12 bases. Germline V gene lookup returns CDR1 SGHVS and CDR2 FNYEAQ. With 7 bases clipped from V and 5 bases from J, the junction kept 10 bases outside the gene matches. The CDR3 length is 16 residues. CDR3 in DNA: TGTGCCAGCACCATTCTAGCGGGAGGGCCTTTAGATACGCAGTATTTT. Residues: CASTILAGGPLDTQYF.

The chain carries TRBV2 and TRBJ2-7, with TRBD2 matching 10 bases. Per germline, CDR1 SNHLY and CDR2 FYNNEI. V was clipped by 6 bases and J by 6 bases; unmatched bases: 11. The CDR3 is 15 residues long. The CDR3 protein is CASRFLAGAGSEQYF. The CDR3 nucleotides are TGTGCCAGCAGGTTCCTAGCGGGAGCGGGGAGCGAGCAGTACTTC.

This clone was counted a single time. For the CDR3, the DNA is TGCGCCAGCAGCCCCCCCGCCGCTAGCACAGATACGCAGTATTTT. Protein product: CASSPPAASTDTQYF. The chain uses TRBV5-1 and TRBJ2-3; D gene unclear. The CDR3 is 15 residues long. V was trimmed by 4 bases and J by 0 bases, leaving 12 bases between them. Germline V gene data show CDR1 as SGHRS and CDR2 as YFSETQ.

The V gene is TRBV15, the J gene TRBJ1-2; no firm D call. This CDR3 contains 13 residues. Germline CDR1 LNHNV, CDR2 YYDKDF (reference sequence). V was trimmed by 4 bases and J by 2 bases, leaving 8 bases between them. The CDR3 region is CATSKLGNYGYTF. DNA of the CDR3: TGTGCCACCAGCAAGTTAGGGAACTATGGCTACACCTTC.